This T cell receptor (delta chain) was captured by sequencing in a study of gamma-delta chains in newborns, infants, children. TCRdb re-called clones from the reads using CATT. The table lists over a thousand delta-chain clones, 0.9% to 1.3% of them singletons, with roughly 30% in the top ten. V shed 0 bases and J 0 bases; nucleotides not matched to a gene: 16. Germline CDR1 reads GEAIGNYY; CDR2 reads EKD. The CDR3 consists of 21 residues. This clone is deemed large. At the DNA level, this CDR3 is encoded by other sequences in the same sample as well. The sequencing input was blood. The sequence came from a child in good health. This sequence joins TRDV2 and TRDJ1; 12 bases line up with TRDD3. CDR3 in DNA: TGTGCCTGTGACACCCCCTTTAGCCCGCGTACTGGGGGATACAACACCGATAAACTCATCTTT. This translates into CACDTPFSPRTGGYNTDKLIF.